This record covers a single T cell receptor (beta chain). The antigen is unknown. The sample originates from a study of CD8 T cells in ankylosing spondylitis. Study-wide findings and caveats: About 8 highly homologous variants made up a TCR beta motif, and this motif appeared characteristic of ankylosing spondylitis blood.

The CDR3 is 17 amino acids. V lost 3 bases, J lost 5 bases, and 7 bases stayed unmatched. Germline V gene lookup returns CDR1 KGHDR and CDR2 SFDVKD. Library preparation for TCR beta used quantitative 5'-RACE with molecular barcodes. Each CDR3 protein gets one entry after TCRdb re-called the 5' RACE reads with MiXCR. The repertoire holds some 840,000 distinct CDR3 sequences, with about 10% as singletons. The V and J genes are TRBV24-1 and TRBJ2-2; 11 positions match TRBD1. This TCR was recovered from a male donor with ankylosing spondylitis. The sequenced sample was blood, either unsorted or a sorted T cell fraction (not recorded which). The CDR3 DNA sequence: TGTGCCACCAGTGATCTACCTGGGACAGGGGGGACCGGGGAGCTGTTTTTT. Its protein product is CATSDLPGTGGTGELFF.